This entry features one TCR beta chain sequence. Its target is not known. The assay was immunoSEQ multiplex PCR, and TCRdb's table has in-frame clones only and misses some. This table has over 100,000 clones, 87% appearing once. This sample is part of a study of T cell responses to AZD1222 COVID-19 vaccine. Study-wide results and caveats: Clonal diversity may have been underestimated in mostly white British donors. The study reported that nearly half of spike-specific TCRs target unmutated variant regions. Just a handful of people given AZD1222 tested seropositive at baseline.

The V end was cut by 5 bases, the J end by 1 base, with 8 bases between. This CDR3 is built from 13 residues. The genes are TRBV12-3 or TRBV12-4 and TRBJ2-5; D is uncertain. The clonotype was recovered from an adult who received the AZD1222 COVID-19 vaccine. This specimen was peripheral blood, taken 28 days after the second AZD1222 dose. The DNA for the CDR3 is TGTGCCAGCAGTCCCCGGAGCCAAGAGACCCAGTACTTC. It encodes CASSPRSQETQYF.